Below, 12 T cell receptor beta chains from the same sample are listed, as sequenced in a study of blood T cell repertoires in COVID-19. The data were produced by immunoSEQ multiplex PCR, yet TCRdb's version contains in-frame clones alone and is incomplete. The sample yields about 45,000 clones, roughly 87% seen once. The sequencing sample was made of peripheral blood. These TCRs come from a human donor in a cohort sampled during active COVID-19.

This clone has a handful of counts. The chain carries TRBV11-2 and TRBJ2-1; 9 bases fit TRBD2. This CDR3 is built from 16 residues. Per the germline V gene, CDR1 is SGHAT and CDR2 is FQNNGV. V gave up 5 bases and J gave up 6 bases; unmatched junction bases: 11. CDR3 loop: CASSPFPGLAPNEQFF. CDR3 sequence (DNA): TGTGCCAGCAGCCCTTTCCCGGGACTAGCTCCCAATGAGCAGTTCTTC.

A few counts support this clone. V usage is TRBV7-9 and J usage is TRBJ1-2, with D perhaps TRBD1 (6 bases). The CDR3 consists of 15 residues. V shed 0 bases and J shed 5 bases, with 13 bases lying between them. Germline CDR1 reads SEHNR; CDR2 reads FQNEAQ (reference sequence). The CDR3 region has the DNA TGTGCCAGCAGCTTAGCGTGGACAGACCTTTATGGCTACACCTTC. Residues: CASSLAWTDLYGYTF.

This clone appeared a few times. This sequence joins TRBV3-1 (or the pseudogene TRBV3-2) and TRBJ1-4; maybe TRBD1 (5 bases). CDR1 and CDR2 (germline): LGHDT, YNNKEL (reference sequence). The CDR3 sequence is 14 residues long. Trimming shortened V by 3 bases and J by 7 bases, and 12 bases separated the two germline ends. CDR3 residues: CASSQQDIGEKLFF. DNA of the CDR3: TGTGCCAGCAGCCAGCAGGACATAGGTGAAAAACTGTTTTTT.

The chain has TRBV9 and TRBJ1-6, with D tentatively TRBD1 (6 bases). The CDR3 totals 15 residues. CDR1 is SGDLS and CDR2 is YYNGEE in the germline V gene. The V gene lost 3 bases and the J gene lost 10 bases, with 17 bases spanning the gap. CDR3 loop: CASSAGPGEISPLHF. Here the CDR3 DNA reads TGTGCCAGCAGCGCAGGGCCAGGGGAAATATCACCCCTCCACTTT.

The chain carries TRBV7-9 and TRBJ2-5, with 9 bases aligning to TRBD2. Germline V lookup: CDR1 SEHNR, CDR2 FQNEAQ (reference sequence). V was clipped by 2 bases and J by 8 bases; unmatched bases: 9. The CDR3 contains 15 residues. The CDR3 nucleotides read TGTGCCAGCAGCTTAACCGGACTAGCGCCAAGTACCCAGTACTTC. Translation: CASSLTGLAPSTQYF.

This clone was observed a few times. CDR3 loop: CASSFEGVNTEAFF. The CDR3 DNA is TGTGCCAGCAGCTTTGAGGGAGTGAACACTGAAGCTTTCTTT. The V and J genes are TRBV11-2 and TRBJ1-1; D not resolved. This CDR3 comprises 14 residues. Looked up from germline, CDR1 is SGHAT and CDR2 is FQNNGV. V lost 3 bases and J lost 0, with 8 bases in between.

V and J are TRBV7-9 and TRBJ1-2; D remains ambiguous. Between the trimmed V and J ends, which lost 1 base and 7 bases, there was a span of 16 bases. The germline CDR1 and CDR2 sequences are SEHNR and FQNEAQ (reference sequence). The CDR3 consists of 15 residues. Here the CDR3 DNA reads TGTGCCAGCAGCTTAGGGGGAGGTACGGGTGCTGGCTACACCTTC. It is translated as CASSLGGGTGAGYTF.

The chain couples TRBV6-5 to TRBJ2-1, with a possible D match to TRBD1 (6 bases). The CDR3 totals 16 residues. Germline loops: CDR1 MNHEY, CDR2 SVGAGI. V gave up 4 bases and J gave up 0 bases, with 13 bases separating them. The CDR3 nucleotides are TGTGCCAGCAGTTCACAGGGCCGGGGCTCCTACAATGAGCAGTTCTTC. It encodes CASSSQGRGSYNEQFF.

The V call is TRBV21-1, the J call TRBJ2-7; TRBD2, the D gene given by the table, was not confirmed from the DNA. TRBV21-1 constitutes a pseudogene. There are 20 residues in the CDR3. CDR3 DNA sequence: TGTGCCAGCAGCAAGACATACGCCGCTCAGCTAGCGGGGGGGTACTACGAGCAGTACTTC. This gives the protein CASSKTYAAQLAGGYYEQYF.

The chain links TRBV6-5 to TRBJ2-3, with 11 bases fitting TRBD1. V lost 6 bases, J lost 4 bases, and 3 bases stayed unmatched. There are 14 residues in the CDR3. Germline lookup yields CDR1 MNHEY and CDR2 SVGAGI. The CDR3: CASSRDRGSDTQYF. The DNA of the CDR3 is TGTGCCAGCAGCCGGGACAGGGGGTCAGATACGCAGTATTTT.

This clone was counted a single time. The CDR3 loop reads CASSRTSAQYF. As DNA, the CDR3 is TGTGCCAGCAGCCGCACGTCAGCCCAGTACTTC. The V call is TRBV7-9, the J call TRBJ2-5; D is unresolved. V was clipped by 5 bases and J by 9 bases, with 10 bases between them. This CDR3 is built from 11 residues. Germline V lookup: CDR1 SEHNR, CDR2 FQNEAQ (reference sequence).

The chain joins TRBV5-4 to TRBJ1-1; possible D gene TRBD1, 6 bases. Germline-derived CDR1 and CDR2 are SGHNT and YYREEE (reference sequence). With 10 bases removed from V and 0 bases from J, the gap between germline ends came to 19 bases. This CDR3 contains 15 residues. This CDR3 reads CAGKVQGTMNTEAFF. The CDR3 DNA sequence: TGTGCCGGCAAGGTACAGGGCACAATGAACACTGAAGCTTTCTTT.